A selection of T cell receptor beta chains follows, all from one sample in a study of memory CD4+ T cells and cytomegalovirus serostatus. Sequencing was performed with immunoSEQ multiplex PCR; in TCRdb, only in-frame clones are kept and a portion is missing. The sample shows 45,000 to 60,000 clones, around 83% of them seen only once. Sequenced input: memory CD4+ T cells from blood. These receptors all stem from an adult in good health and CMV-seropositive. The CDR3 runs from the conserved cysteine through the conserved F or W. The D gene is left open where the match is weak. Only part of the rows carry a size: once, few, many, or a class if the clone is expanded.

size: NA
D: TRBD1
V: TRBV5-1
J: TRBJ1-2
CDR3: CASSPDREANYGYTF
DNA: TGCGCCAGCAGCCCCGACAGGGAAGCTAACTATGGCTACACCTTC

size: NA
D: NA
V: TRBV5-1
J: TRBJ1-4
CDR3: CASSLVPGNNEKLFF
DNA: TGCGCCAGCAGCTTGGTACCAGGGAATAATGAAAAACTGTTTTTT

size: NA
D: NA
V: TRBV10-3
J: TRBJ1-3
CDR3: CAISGNGGGGSGNTIYF
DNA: TGTGCCATCAGCGGAAACGGCGGGGGAGGCTCTGGAAACACCATATATTTT

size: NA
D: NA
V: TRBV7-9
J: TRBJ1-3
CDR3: CASSLLNRATGNTIYF
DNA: TGTGCCAGCAGCCTATTAAACAGGGCTACTGGAAACACCATATATTTT

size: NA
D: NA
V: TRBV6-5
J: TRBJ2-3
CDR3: CASSTQGSSTDTQYF
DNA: TGTGCCAGCAGTACTCAGGGATCTAGCACAGATACGCAGTATTTT

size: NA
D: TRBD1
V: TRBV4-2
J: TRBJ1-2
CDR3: CASSSTGTGGGNYGYTF
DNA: TGTGCCAGCAGCTCGACCGGGACAGGGGGCGGCAACTATGGCTACACCTTC

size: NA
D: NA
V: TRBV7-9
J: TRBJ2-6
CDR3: CASDKTAGTSLSGANVLTF
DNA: TGTGCCAGCGACAAAACTGCGGGGACGTCCTTGTCTGGGGCCAACGTCCTGACTTTC

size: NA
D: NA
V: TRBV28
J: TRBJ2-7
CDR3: CASRLPKGGEQYF
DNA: TGTGCCAGCAGACTACCAAAAGGAGGCGAGCAGTACTTC

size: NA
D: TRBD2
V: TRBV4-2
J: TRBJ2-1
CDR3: CASSQGTSGHNEQFF
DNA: TGTGCCAGCAGCCAAGGGACTAGCGGACACAATGAGCAGTTCTTC

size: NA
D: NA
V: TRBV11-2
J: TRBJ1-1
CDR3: CASTQARNTEAFF
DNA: TGTGCCAGCACCCAAGCTAGGAACACTGAAGCTTTCTTT

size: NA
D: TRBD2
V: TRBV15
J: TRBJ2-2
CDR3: CATSRDSLAANTGELFF
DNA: TGTGCCACCAGCAGAGATTCACTAGCGGCGAACACCGGGGAGCTGTTTTTT

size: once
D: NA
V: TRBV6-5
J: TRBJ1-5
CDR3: CASTPRGQGNQPQHF
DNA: TGTGCCAGCACCCCGCGGGGGCAGGGCAATCAGCCCCAGCATTTT

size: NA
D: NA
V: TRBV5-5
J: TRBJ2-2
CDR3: CASSFSGGRATGELFF
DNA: TGTGCCAGCAGCTTTAGCGGCGGCCGCGCCACCGGGGAGCTGTTTTTT

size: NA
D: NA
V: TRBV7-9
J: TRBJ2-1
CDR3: CASTFGRMGTEQFF
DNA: TGTGCCAGCACCTTCGGCCGAATGGGAACTGAGCAGTTCTTC

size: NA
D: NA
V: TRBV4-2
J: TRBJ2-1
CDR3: CASSRDWDSSSYNEQFF
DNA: TGTGCCAGCAGCCGCGACTGGGATAGTAGCTCCTACAATGAGCAGTTCTTC

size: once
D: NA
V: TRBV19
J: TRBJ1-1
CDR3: CASSIDPSDLHTEAFF
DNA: TGTGCCAGTAGTATAGATCCATCGGACCTTCACACTGAAGCTTTCTTT

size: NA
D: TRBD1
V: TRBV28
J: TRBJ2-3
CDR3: CASSSVGQGAGDTQYF
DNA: TGTGCCAGCAGTTCGGTGGGACAGGGAGCTGGAGATACGCAGTATTTT

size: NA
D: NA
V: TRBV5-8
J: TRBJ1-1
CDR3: CASSPLLNTEAFF
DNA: TGTGCCAGCAGCCCCCTCCTGAACACTGAAGCTTTCTTT

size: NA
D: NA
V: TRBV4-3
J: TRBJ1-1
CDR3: CASSQTWNTEAFF
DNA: TGCGCCAGCAGCCAGACATGGAACACTGAAGCTTTCTTT

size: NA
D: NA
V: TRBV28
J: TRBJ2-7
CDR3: CASSSIPYEQYF
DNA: TGTGCCAGCAGTTCCATCCCCTACGAGCAGTACTTC

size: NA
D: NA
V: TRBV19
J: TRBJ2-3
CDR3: CASSMGVITDTQYF
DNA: TGTGCCAGTAGTATGGGGGTTATCACAGATACGCAGTATTTT

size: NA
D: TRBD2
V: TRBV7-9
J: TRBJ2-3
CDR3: CASSLLAGRGADTQYF
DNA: TGTGCCAGCAGCTTACTTGCGGGTCGGGGGGCAGATACGCAGTATTTT